The clone carrying this T cell receptor (beta chain) was counted a few times. The antigen remains undetermined. These data belong to a study of response to subunit inactivated influenza vaccine. The germline V gene encodes CDR1 ENHRY and CDR2 SYGVKD. The CDR3 covers 12 residues. Trimming removed 2 bases at V and 3 bases at J, with 3 bases between. Notes on the study in general: It was suggested by the authors that few new T cells are recruited by each seasonal influenza vaccination.

From the RT-PCR reads, TCRdb called clonotypes with MiXCR, one entry per CDR3 protein. The table includes about 190,000 distinct CDR3 sequences, 13% to 15% detected once. The sample was CD8+ T cells sorted from PBMCs, taken 5 to 6 days after vaccination. This rearrangement joins TRBV10-3 to TRBJ2-3; D uncertain. This sequence originates from a man over 45 who received an inactivated influenza vaccine. CDR3 in amino acids: CAISEGTDTQYF. The CDR3 nucleotides are TGTGCCATCAGTGAGGGGACAGATACGCAGTATTTT.